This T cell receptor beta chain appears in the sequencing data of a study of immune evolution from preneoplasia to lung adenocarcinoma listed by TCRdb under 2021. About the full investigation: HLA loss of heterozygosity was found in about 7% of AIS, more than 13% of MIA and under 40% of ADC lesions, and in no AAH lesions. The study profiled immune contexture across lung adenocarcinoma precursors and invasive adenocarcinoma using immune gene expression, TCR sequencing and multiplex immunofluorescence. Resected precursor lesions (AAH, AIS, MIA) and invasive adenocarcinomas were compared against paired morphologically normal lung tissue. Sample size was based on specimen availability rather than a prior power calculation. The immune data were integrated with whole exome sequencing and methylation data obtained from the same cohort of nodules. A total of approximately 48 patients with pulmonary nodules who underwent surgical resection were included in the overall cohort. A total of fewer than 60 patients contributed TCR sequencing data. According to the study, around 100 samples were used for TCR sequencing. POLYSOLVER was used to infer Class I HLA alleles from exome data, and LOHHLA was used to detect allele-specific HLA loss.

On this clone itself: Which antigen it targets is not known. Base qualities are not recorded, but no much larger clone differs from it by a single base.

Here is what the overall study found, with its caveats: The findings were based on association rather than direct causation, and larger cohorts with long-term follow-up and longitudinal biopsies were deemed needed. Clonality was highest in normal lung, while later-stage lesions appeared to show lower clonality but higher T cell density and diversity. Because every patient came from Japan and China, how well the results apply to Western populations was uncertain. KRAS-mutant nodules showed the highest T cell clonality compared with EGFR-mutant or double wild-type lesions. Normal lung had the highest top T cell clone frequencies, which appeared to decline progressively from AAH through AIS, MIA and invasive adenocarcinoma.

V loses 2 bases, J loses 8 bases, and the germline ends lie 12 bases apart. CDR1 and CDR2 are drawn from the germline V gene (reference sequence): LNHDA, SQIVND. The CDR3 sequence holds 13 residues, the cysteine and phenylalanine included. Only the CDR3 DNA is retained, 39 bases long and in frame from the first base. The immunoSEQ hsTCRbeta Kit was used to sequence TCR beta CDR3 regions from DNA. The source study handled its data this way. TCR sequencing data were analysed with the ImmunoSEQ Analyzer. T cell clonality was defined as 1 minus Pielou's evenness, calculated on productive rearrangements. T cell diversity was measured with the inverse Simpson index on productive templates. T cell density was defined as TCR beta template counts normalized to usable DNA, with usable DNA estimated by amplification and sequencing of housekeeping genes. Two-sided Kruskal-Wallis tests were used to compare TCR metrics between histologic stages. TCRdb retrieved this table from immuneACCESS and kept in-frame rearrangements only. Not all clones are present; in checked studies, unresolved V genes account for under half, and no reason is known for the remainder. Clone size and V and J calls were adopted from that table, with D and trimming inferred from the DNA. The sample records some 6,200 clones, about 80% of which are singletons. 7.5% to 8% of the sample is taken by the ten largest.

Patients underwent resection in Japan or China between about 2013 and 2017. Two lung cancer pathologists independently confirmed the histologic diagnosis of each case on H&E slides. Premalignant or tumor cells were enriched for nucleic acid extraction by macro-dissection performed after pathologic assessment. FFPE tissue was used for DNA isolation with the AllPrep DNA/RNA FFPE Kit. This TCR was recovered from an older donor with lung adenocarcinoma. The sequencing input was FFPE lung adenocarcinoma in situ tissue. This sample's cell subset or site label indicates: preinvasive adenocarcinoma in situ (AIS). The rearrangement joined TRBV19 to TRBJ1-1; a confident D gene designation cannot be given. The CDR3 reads CASSIRSLREAFF. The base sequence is TGTGCCAGTAGTATACGGAGCCTAAGAGAAGCTTTCTTT.